The entry below gives a single TCR beta chain sequence along with its context. What it recognizes is unknown. The data were taken from a study of T cells in localized non-small cell lung cancer. Study-level points and caveats: Uninvolved adjacent lung had higher T cell clonality than tumor and all other tissues. Turning up in adjacent lung were a median approximately 57 of the top 100 tumor clones. Greater blood T cell density accompanied longer overall survival. Heterogeneity remains possible, as sequencing covered one tumor region only.

TCRdb's table, derived via immunoSEQ multiplex PCR, lists solely in-frame clones and lacks some. The sample shows about 20,000 clones, about 87% of them seen only once. Germline V gives CDR1 SGHNT, CDR2 YYREEE (reference sequence). There are 12 residues in the CDR3. V was pared by 4 bases and J by 4 bases, with 7 bases between. The chain has TRBV5-4 and TRBJ2-3; D is unresolved. The sample in question was PBMCs, obtained before any cancer treatment. The TCR comes from a man aged 40-75 years with stage II squamous cell lung carcinoma. CDR3 region: CASSLLADTQYF. Written as DNA, the CDR3 is TGTGCCAGCAGCCTTCTGGCAGATACGCAGTATTTT.